These 27 T cell receptor beta chains share one sample of origin, sequenced in a study of cytomegalovirus exposure and HLA in healthy donors. With 60 Vbeta and 13 Jbeta primers, the PCR was carried out. Here immunoSEQ multiplex PCR was the method, and the copy in TCRdb shows in-frame clones only, minus some. The sample holds 85,000 to 130,000 clones, about 75% seen once. The sample was PBMCs. These receptors were obtained from a man in his sixties in good health and CMV-seropositive.

This chain joins TRBV7-6 and TRBJ1-3; 11 bases match TRBD1. Germline loops: CDR1 SGHVS, CDR2 FNYEAQ. J was trimmed by 5 bases and V by 5 bases; bases with no gene match: 8. The CDR3 sequence is 16 residues long. The CDR3 here is CASSPSWTGGRNTIYF. Here the CDR3 DNA reads TGTGCCAGCAGCCCCTCCTGGACAGGGGGCAGAAACACCATATATTTT.

This clone was detected once. The chain uses TRBV7-6 and TRBJ2-7, with D maybe TRBD1 (5 bases). The V gene's germline CDR1 is SGHVS and CDR2 FNYEAQ. The CDR3 is 13 amino acids. Trimming took 1 base from V and 6 from J, leaving 10 bases between them. The CDR3 DNA reads TGTGCCAGCAGCTTAGGGGGCCAGACCGAGCAGTACTTC. Protein sequence: CASSLGGQTEQYF.

The J gene is TRBJ2-2, the V gene TRBV4-1; a weak D match, TRBD2 (6 bases). The CDR3 sequence is 18 residues long. Germline CDR1 is MGHRA and CDR2 is YSYEKL. V was clipped by 5 bases and J by 0 bases, with 19 bases between them. CDR3 loop: CASSLEGSGASNTGELFF. CDR3 DNA: TGCGCCAGCAGCTTGGAGGGGTCCGGGGCATCGAACACCGGGGAGCTGTTTTTT.

This rearrangement joins TRBV6-1 to TRBJ2-5; D is uncertain. Germline lookup yields CDR1 MNHNS and CDR2 SASEGT. Trimming stripped 8 bases from V and 4 bases from J, with 5 bases between. The length of the CDR3 is 10 residues. The CDR3 sequence is CASRIETQYF. The DNA of the CDR3 is TGTGCCAGCCGTATAGAGACCCAGTACTTC.

The chain has TRBV5-1 and TRBJ2-5, with unresolved D. The length of the CDR3 is 14 residues. Germline CDR1 and CDR2: SGHRS and YFSETQ. Trimming cost V 4 bases and J 1 base, with 11 bases left between them. The CDR3 region has the DNA TGCGCCAGCAGCCCGGGTGCGGCCCAAGAGACCCAGTACTTC. Its protein product is CASSPGAAQETQYF.

The chain links TRBV7-2 to TRBJ2-1, with 9 bases that match TRBD2. From germline, CDR1 is SGHTA and CDR2 FQGNSA. The CDR3 contains 17 residues. V trimming: 1 base; J trimming: 4 bases; junction bases outside the gene matches: 8. The CDR3 protein is CASSLVGTSNIYNEQFF. The CDR3, as DNA: TGTGCCAGCAGCTTAGTGGGGACTAGCAACATATACAATGAGCAGTTCTTC.

V is TRBV6-6 and J is TRBJ2-3; TRBD1 agrees at 7 bases. CDR1 is MNHNY, CDR2 SVGAGI, per germline (reference sequence). Trimming cost V 2 bases and J 4 bases; bases outside gene matches: 9. The CDR3 contains 16 residues. CDR3 nucleotides: TGTGCCAGCAGTTACAACGGGCAGGGGGATGCAGATACGCAGTATTTT. Protein product: CASSYNGQGDADTQYF.

The chain carries TRBV4-1 and TRBJ2-7; 10 positions match TRBD1. V was clipped by 4 bases and J by 6 bases; unmatched bases: 9. This CDR3 is 15 amino acids long. Germline V gene data show CDR1 as MGHRA and CDR2 as YSYEKL. CDR3 bases: TGCGCCAGCAGCCGGGCCGGGACAGGGGTAGGCGAGCAGTACTTC. It is translated as CASSRAGTGVGEQYF.

The chain joins TRBV6-6 to TRBJ2-3, with 7 bases identical to TRBD1. Germline V gene sequence: CDR1 MNHNY, CDR2 SVGAGI (reference sequence). V gave up 5 bases and J gave up 4 bases; unmatched junction bases: 9. The CDR3 sequence is 15 residues long. In DNA, the CDR3 is TGTGCCAGCAGTAGGGACAGCCCCCGGGCAGATACGCAGTATTTT. As protein: CASSRDSPRADTQYF.

The chain employs TRBV7-6 and TRBJ1-3; possibly TRBD1 for D (6 bases). V shed 0 bases and J shed 0 bases, with 9 bases lying between them. The CDR3 totals 16 residues. Germline V gene lookup returns CDR1 SGHVS and CDR2 FNYEAQ. Here the CDR3 DNA reads TGTGCCAGCAGCTTAGCATCAGGGGACTCTGGAAACACCATATATTTT. Its translation: CASSLASGDSGNTIYF.

The chain recombines TRBV5-6 with TRBJ2-5; 9 bases match TRBD2. The V gene end was trimmed by 4 bases and the J gene end by 2 bases; junction bases not matched to a gene: 12. The CDR3 spans 17 residues. CDR1 and CDR2 from the germline V gene are SGHDT and YYEEEE. The CDR3 DNA reads TGTGCCAGCAGCCCCGAGAGGACTAGCGCGAGACAAGAGACCCAGTACTTC. Its translation: CASSPERTSARQETQYF.

The genes are TRBV6-1 and TRBJ1-1; possible D gene TRBD1, 5 bases. V was cut by 2 bases and J by 8 bases, with 15 bases left in between. Looked up from germline, CDR1 is MNHNS and CDR2 is SASEGT. The CDR3 runs to 14 residues. The CDR3: CASSEQQGPWEAFF. CDR3 bases: TGTGCCAGCAGTGAACAGCAGGGCCCATGGGAAGCTTTCTTT.

The chain employs TRBV5-6 and TRBJ2-5, with D perhaps matching TRBD1 (6 bases). The germline V gene encodes CDR1 SGHDT and CDR2 YYEEEE. Trimming shortened V by 7 bases and J by 4 bases, and 14 bases separated the two germline ends. This CDR3 region has 13 residues. The CDR3 loop is CASRPRGRETQYF. CDR3 bases: TGTGCCAGCCGACCTAGGGGGAGAGAGACCCAGTACTTC.

This chain links TRBV7-9 with TRBJ2-2; D gene uncertain. V gave up 7 bases and J gave up 5 bases, with 5 bases separating them. The germline CDR1 and CDR2 sequences are SEHNR and FQNEAQ (reference sequence). The CDR3 spans 11 residues. DNA of the CDR3: TGTGCCAGCACCCATACCGGGGAGCTGTTTTTT. It yields the protein CASTHTGELFF.

The CDR3 protein is CASSLGDRGQETQYF. DNA of the CDR3: TGTGCCAGCAGCCTCGGCGACAGGGGACAAGAGACCCAGTACTTC. This rearrangement joins TRBV7-3 to TRBJ2-5; the match to TRBD1 covers 8 bases. Germline values: CDR1 SGHTA, CDR2 FQGTGA. CDR3 length: 15 residues. V shed 5 bases and J 2 bases; nucleotides not matched to a gene: 7.

The chain couples TRBV19 to TRBJ1-2; D ambiguous. Germline V CDR1 and CDR2: LNHDA, SQIVND (reference sequence). The CDR3 contains 14 residues. V shed 7 bases and J shed 5 bases, with 17 bases lying between them. Written as DNA, the CDR3 is TGTGCCAGTACCCCTGAGGGTAGGAGATATGGCTACACCTTC. Translation gives CASTPEGRRYGYTF.

The V call is TRBV7-6, the J call TRBJ1-1, with D perhaps matching TRBD1 (5 bases). This CDR3 region has 15 residues. The V end was cut by 5 bases, the J end by 2 bases, with 15 bases between. Germline V gene data show CDR1 as SGHVS and CDR2 as FNYEAQ. The DNA of the CDR3 is TGTGCCAGCAGCCTCAGGGTGGGCAGCAACACTGAAGCTTTCTTT. It yields the protein CASSLRVGSNTEAFF.

The chain combines TRBV7-8 with TRBJ2-5; D unclear. Germline CDR1 and CDR2: SGHVS and FQNEAQ. Deletions cut 2 bases from V and 5 bases from J, with 3 bases between. CDR3 length: 11 residues. CDR3: CASSLLETQYF. The CDR3 DNA reads TGTGCCAGCAGCTTACTTGAGACCCAGTACTTC.

The CDR3 sequence: CASSLEIAGTYNEQFF. DNA for the CDR3: TGCGCCAGCAGCTTGGAGATAGCGGGGACTTACAATGAGCAGTTCTTC. V usage is TRBV5-1 and J usage is TRBJ2-1; 8 nucleotides match TRBD2. There are 16 residues in the CDR3. Germline CDR1 reads SGHRS; CDR2 reads YFSETQ. J gave up 4 bases and V 0 bases, and 6 bases lay outside the gene matches. Combining the CDR3 with reference TRBV5-1 and TRBJ2-1 gives the whole variable domain KAGVTQTPRYLIKTRGQQVTLSCSPISGHRSVSWYQQTPGQGLQFLFEYFSETQRNKGNFPGRFSGRQFSNSRSEMNVSTLELGDSALYLCASSLEIAGTYNEQFFGPGTRLTVL.

J is TRBJ2-5 and V is TRBV6-5; 8 bases are shared with TRBD2. The length of the CDR3 is 14 residues. Germline lookup yields CDR1 MNHEY and CDR2 SVGAGI. V trimming: 2 bases; J trimming: 3 bases; junction bases outside the gene matches: 2. In DNA form, the CDR3 reads TGTGCCAGCAGTTACATCGGGGGGGAAGAGACCCAGTACTTC. It codes for CASSYIGGEETQYF.

The chain uses TRBV7-9 and TRBJ2-5; a weak D match, TRBD1 (6 bases). The V gene's germline CDR1 is SEHNR and CDR2 FQNEAQ (reference sequence). Trimming stripped 4 bases from V and 4 bases from J, with 28 bases between. The CDR3 totals 19 residues. The CDR3 loop is CASSSKTDPAQGQGETQYF. In nucleotides, the CDR3 is TGTGCCAGCAGCTCCAAGACCGACCCGGCCCAGGGACAAGGAGAGACCCAGTACTTC.

The rearrangement joins TRBV9 to TRBJ2-2; perhaps TRBD2 as D (5 bases). The V and J ends lost 0 bases and 2 bases respectively, with 11 bases between them. The CDR3 sequence is 16 residues long. Germline V gene data show CDR1 as SGDLS and CDR2 as YYNGEE. As DNA, the CDR3 is TGTGCCAGCAGCGTAGCTGCTAGCCTCAACACCGGGGAGCTGTTTTTT. It yields the protein CASSVAASLNTGELFF.

The chain recombines TRBV7-2 with TRBJ2-2; D might be TRBD2 (6 bases). Germline V lookup: CDR1 SGHTA, CDR2 FQGNSA. This CDR3 has 14 residues. The V end was cut by 0 bases, the J end by 5 bases, with 7 bases between. Here the CDR3 reads CASSLAGGTGELFF. The CDR3, as DNA: TGTGCCAGCAGCTTAGCGGGAGGAACCGGGGAGCTGTTTTTT.

The chain employs TRBV19 and TRBJ2-2; TRBD1 aligns across 11 bases. This CDR3 is 16 amino acids long. The V gene end was trimmed by 3 bases and the J gene end by 5 bases; junction bases not matched to a gene: 5. Germline CDR1 reads LNHDA; CDR2 reads SQIVND (reference sequence). DNA for the CDR3: TGTGCCAGTAGTATCGGCGGGACAGGGGGAACCGGGGAGCTGTTTTTT. Translating gives CASSIGGTGGTGELFF.

V usage is TRBV15 and J usage is TRBJ1-5; D is possibly TRBD1 (5 bases). The V end was cut by 11 bases, the J end by 3 bases, with 14 bases between. This CDR3 comprises 13 residues. Germline CDR1 is LNHNV and CDR2 is YYDKDF (reference sequence). As DNA, the CDR3 is TGTGCCTCTCAAGCGGGGGTCAATCAGCCCCAGCATTTT. Residues: CASQAGVNQPQHF.

Regarding this clone: One junction end disagrees with the germline gene, perhaps due to a read error. The V gene is TRBV7-9, the J gene TRBJ2-1, with D tentatively TRBD1 (5 bases). Germline values: CDR1 SEHNR, CDR2 FQNEAQ (reference sequence). The CDR3 is 12 amino acids. The CDR3 protein is CSSSPQGNEQFF. CDR3 nucleotide sequence: TGTTCCAGCAGCCCCCAGGGTAATGAGCAGTTCTTC.

In its sample, this clone was seen once. The chain combines TRBV7-2 with TRBJ1-4, with 8 bases that match TRBD1. Germline values: CDR1 SGHTA, CDR2 FQGNSA. The CDR3 runs to 15 residues. V lost 2 bases and J lost 6; bases outside the gene matches: 5. The CDR3 coding sequence is TGTGCCAGCAGCTTATCCGGGACAGGCCATGAAAAACTGTTTTTT. Translation: CASSLSGTGHEKLFF.